This entry concerns a single TCR beta chain. The data originate from a study of shared clonotypes between healthy human individuals. Libraries were prepared by immunoSEQ multiplex PCR; TCRdb keeps only in-frame clonotypes and omits some of them. The data show roughly 2,000,000 clones, roughly 95% seen once. Germline CDR1 and CDR2: SQVTM and ANQGSEA. This CDR3 comprises 14 residues. V lost 0 bases to trimming and J lost 2 bases; unmatched junction nucleotides: 4. Naive CD8 cells, CD45RO-negative and positively selected for CCR7, excluded terminally differentiated effector memory CD45RA+ cells. The V call is TRBV29-1, the J call TRBJ2-7; the match to TRBD1 covers 7 bases. The origin of this receptor is a man aged 18-30 years in good health. Some clones in this sample may be carry-over from other donors' samples. The sample was naive CD8+ T cells from PBMCs. The CDR3 region has the DNA TGCAGCGTTGAAGATCCAGGGGGACCCTACGAGCAGTACTTC. Translated: CSVEDPGGPYEQYF.